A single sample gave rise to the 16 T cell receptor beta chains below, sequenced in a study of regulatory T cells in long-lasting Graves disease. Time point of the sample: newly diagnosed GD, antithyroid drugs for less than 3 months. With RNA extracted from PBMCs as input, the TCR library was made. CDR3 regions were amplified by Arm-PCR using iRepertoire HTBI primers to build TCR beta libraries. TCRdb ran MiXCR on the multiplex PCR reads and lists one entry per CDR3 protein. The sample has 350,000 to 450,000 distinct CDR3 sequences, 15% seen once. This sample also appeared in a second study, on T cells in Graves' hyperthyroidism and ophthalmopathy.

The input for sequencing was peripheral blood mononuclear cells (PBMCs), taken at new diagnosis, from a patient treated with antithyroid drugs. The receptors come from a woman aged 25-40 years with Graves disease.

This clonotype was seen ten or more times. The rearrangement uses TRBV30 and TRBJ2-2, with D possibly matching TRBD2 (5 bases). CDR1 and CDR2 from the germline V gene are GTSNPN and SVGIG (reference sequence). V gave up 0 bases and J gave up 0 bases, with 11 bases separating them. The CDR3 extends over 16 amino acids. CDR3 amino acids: CAWSVGGGANTGELFF. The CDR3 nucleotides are TGTGCCTGGAGTGTAGGAGGCGGTGCGAACACCGGGGAGCTGTTTTTT.

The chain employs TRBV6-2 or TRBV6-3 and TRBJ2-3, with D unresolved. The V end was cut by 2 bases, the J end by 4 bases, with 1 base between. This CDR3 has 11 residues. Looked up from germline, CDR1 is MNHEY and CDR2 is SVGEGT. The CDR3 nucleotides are TGTGCCAGCAGTTACGCAGATACGCAGTATTTT. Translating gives CASSYADTQYF.

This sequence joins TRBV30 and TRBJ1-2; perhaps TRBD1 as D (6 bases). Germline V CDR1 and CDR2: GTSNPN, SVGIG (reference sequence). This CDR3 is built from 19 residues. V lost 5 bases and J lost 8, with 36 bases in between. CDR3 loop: CAWRPDPLRYTRGEGGYTF. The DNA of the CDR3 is TGTGCCTGGCGGCCCGACCCTCTGCGTTACACTAGGGGGGAGGGGGGCTACACCTTC. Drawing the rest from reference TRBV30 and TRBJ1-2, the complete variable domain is SQTIHQWPATLVQPVGSPLSLECTVEGTSNPNLYWYRQAAGRGLQLLFYSVGIGQISSEVPQNLSASRPQDRQFILSSKKLLLSDSGFYLCAWRPDPLRYTRGEGGYTFGSGTRLTVV.

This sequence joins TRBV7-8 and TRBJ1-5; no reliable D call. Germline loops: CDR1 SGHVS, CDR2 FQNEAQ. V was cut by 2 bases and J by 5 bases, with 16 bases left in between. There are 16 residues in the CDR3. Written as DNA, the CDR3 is TGTGCCAGCAGCTTACGCCCGGGCTACCCGTATCAGCCCCAGCATTTT. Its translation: CASSLRPGYPYQPQHF.

DNA of the CDR3: TGTGCCAGCAGCTTGCGACAGGGGCCTTACACCGGGGAGCTGTTTTTT. It specifies CASSLRQGPYTGELFF. V gene TRBV5-5 combines with J gene TRBJ2-2, with 8 nucleotides matching TRBD1. This CDR3 is built from 16 residues. CDR1 is SGHKS, CDR2 YYEKEE, per germline (reference sequence). V lost 1 base to trimming and J lost 3 bases; unmatched junction nucleotides: 5.

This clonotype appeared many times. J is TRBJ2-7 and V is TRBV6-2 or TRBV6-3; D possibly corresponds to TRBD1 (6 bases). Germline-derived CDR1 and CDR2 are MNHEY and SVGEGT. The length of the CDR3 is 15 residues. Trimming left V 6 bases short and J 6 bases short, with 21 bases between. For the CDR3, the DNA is TGTGCCAGCAGCGCACAAAGGGGGTTACTTCGCGAGCAGTACTTC. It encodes CASSAQRGLLREQYF.

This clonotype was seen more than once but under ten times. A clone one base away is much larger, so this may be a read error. CDR3 amino acids: CASSYSGGSHNEQFF. The CDR3 region has the DNA TGTGCCAGCAGTTACTCGGGGGGGTCCCACAATGAGCAGTTCTTC. This chain connects TRBV6-5 to TRBJ2-1, with 7 bases matching TRBD2. J was trimmed by 5 bases and V by 0 bases; bases with no gene match: 4. Germline V gene sequence: CDR1 MNHEY, CDR2 SVGAGI. The CDR3 sequence is 15 residues long.

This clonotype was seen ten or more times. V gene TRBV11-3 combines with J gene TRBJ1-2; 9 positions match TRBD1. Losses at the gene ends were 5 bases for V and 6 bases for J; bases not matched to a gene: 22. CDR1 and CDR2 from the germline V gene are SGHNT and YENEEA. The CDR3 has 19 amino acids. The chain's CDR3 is CASSLFIGTGGENVDGYTF. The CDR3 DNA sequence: TGTGCCAGCAGCCTCTTTATCGGTACAGGGGGCGAGAATGTTGATGGCTACACCTTC.

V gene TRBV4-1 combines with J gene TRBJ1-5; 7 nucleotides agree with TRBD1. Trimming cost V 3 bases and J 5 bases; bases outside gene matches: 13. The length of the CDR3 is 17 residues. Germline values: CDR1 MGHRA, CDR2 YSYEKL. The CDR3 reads CASSHPTGSVDHQPQHF. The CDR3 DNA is TGCGCCAGCAGCCACCCGACAGGGTCGGTCGACCATCAGCCCCAGCATTTT.

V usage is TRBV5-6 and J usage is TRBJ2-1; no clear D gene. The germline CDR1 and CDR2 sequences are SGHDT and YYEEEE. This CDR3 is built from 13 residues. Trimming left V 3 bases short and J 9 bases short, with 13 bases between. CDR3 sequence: CASSSSADLEQFF. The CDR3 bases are TGTGCCAGCAGCTCAAGCGCGGACCTTGAGCAGTTCTTC. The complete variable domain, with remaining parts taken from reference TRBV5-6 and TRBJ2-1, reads DAGVTQSPTHLIKTRGQQVTLRCSPKSGHDTVSWYQQALGQGPQFIFQYYEEEERQRGNFPDRFSGHQFPNYSSELNVNALLLGDSALYLCASSSSADLEQFFGPGTRLTVL.

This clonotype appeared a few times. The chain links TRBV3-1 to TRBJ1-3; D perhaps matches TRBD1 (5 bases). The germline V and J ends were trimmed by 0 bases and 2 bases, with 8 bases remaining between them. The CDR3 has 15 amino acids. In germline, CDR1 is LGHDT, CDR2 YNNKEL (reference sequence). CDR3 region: CASSQDGTAGNTIYF. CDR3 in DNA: TGTGCCAGCAGCCAAGACGGGACTGCTGGAAACACCATATATTTT.

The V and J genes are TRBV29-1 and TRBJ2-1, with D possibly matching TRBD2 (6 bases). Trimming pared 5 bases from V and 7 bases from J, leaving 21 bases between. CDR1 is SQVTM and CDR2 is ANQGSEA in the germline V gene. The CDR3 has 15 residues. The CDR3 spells CSVFGVHNGSNEQFF. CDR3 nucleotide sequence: TGCAGCGTTTTTGGGGTTCATAACGGGAGTAATGAGCAGTTCTTC.

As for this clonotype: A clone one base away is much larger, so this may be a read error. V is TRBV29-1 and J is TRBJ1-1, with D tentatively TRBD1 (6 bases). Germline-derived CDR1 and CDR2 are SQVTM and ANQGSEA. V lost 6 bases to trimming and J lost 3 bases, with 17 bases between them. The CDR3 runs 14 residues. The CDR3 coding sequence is TGCAGCGTCGTAGGACAGAGCATGGACACTGAAGCTTTCTTT. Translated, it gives CSVVGQSMDTEAFF.

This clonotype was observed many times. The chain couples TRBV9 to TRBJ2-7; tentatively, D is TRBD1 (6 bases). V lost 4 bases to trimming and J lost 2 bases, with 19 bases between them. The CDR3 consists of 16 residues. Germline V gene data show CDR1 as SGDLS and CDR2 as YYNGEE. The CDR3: CASSPGASGGTYEQYF. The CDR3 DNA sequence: TGTGCCAGCAGCCCAGGGGCCAGCGGAGGAACCTACGAGCAGTACTTC.

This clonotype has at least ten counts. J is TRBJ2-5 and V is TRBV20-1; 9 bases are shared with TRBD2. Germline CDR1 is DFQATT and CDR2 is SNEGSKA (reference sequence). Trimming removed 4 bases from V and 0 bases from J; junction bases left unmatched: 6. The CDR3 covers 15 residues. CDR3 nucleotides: TGCAGTGCTACCAGACTAGCGGAAGACCAAGAGACCCAGTACTTC. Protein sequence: CSATRLAEDQETQYF.

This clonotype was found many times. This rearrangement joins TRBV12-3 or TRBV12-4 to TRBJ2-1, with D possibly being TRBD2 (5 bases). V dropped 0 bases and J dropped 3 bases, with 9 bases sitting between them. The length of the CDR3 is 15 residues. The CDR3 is CASSLAGSLYNEQFF. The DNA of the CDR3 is TGTGCCAGCAGTTTAGCAGGGAGTCTCTACAATGAGCAGTTCTTC.